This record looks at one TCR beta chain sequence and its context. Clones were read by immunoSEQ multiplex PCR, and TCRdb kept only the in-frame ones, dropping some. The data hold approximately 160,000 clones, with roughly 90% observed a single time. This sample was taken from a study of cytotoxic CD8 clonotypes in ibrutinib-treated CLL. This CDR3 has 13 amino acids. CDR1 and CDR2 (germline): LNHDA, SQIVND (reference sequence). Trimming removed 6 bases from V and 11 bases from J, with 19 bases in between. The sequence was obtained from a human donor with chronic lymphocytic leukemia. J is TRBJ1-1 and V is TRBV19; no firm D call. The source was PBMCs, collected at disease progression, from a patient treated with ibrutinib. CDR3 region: CASSRKGRWSAFF. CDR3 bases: TGTGCCAGTAGCCGTAAAGGGCGGTGGAGTGCTTTCTTT. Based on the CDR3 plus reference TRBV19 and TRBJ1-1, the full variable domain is DGGITQSPKYLFRKEGQNVTLSCEQNLNHDAMYWYRQDPGQGLRLIYYSQIVNDFQKGDIAEGYSVSREKKESFPLTVTSAQKNPTAFYLCASSRKGRWSAFFGQGTRLTVV.